The 32 T cell receptor beta chains below were found in one sample sequenced in a study of T cell repertoires in cytomegalovirus infection. TCRdb re-called the reads through MiXCR, storing one row per CDR3 protein. The sample lists a few hundred thousand distinct CDR3 sequences; approximately 15% were seen once. The sequencing input was CD8+ T cells from PBMCs. All receptors derive from a human donor in good health (CMV status not recorded). Some clones in this sample may be carry-over from other donors' samples.

At least ten counts were recorded for this clonotype. The rearrangement links TRBV7-6 to TRBJ2-5; D gene uncertain. Germline assignment: CDR1 SGHVS and CDR2 FNYEAQ. V was trimmed by 5 bases and J by 5 bases, leaving 18 bases between them. The CDR3 has 15 residues. CDR3 in amino acids: CASSGWGLERETQYF. CDR3 bases: TGTGCCAGCAGCGGGTGGGGTCTCGAGAGGGAGACCCAGTACTTC.

At least ten counts were recorded for this clonotype. The gene calls are TRBV7-9 and TRBJ1-2; D may be TRBD1 (5 bases). V gave up 1 base and J gave up 6 bases, with 12 bases separating them. The V gene's germline CDR1 is SEHNR and CDR2 FQNEAQ (reference sequence). The CDR3 consists of 14 residues. The CDR3 protein is CASSLVFQGHGYTF. The CDR3 nucleotides read TGTGCCAGCAGCTTAGTTTTCCAGGGCCATGGCTACACCTTC.

The V gene is TRBV19, the J gene TRBJ2-1; 10 bases fit TRBD2. Per the germline V gene, CDR1 is LNHDA and CDR2 is SQIVND (reference sequence). This CDR3 region has 17 residues. J gave up 7 bases and V 0 bases, and 9 bases lay outside the gene matches. DNA of the CDR3: TGTGCCAGTAGTATAGAGGAAATAGCGGGGGGCTGGAATGAGCAGTTCTTC. It is translated as CASSIEEIAGGWNEQFF.

The chain recombines TRBV6-2 or TRBV6-3 with TRBJ2-5; 7 bases map to TRBD1. J gave up 5 bases and V 0 bases, and 9 bases lay outside the gene matches. CDR3 length equals 16 residues. CDR1 is MNHEY and CDR2 is SVGEGT in the germline V gene. CDR3 residues: CASSYSWTGPGETQYF. DNA of the CDR3: TGTGCCAGCAGTTACTCCTGGACAGGCCCAGGGGAGACCCAGTACTTC.

This chain links TRBV4-1 with TRBJ2-3, with 14 positions matching TRBD2. V dropped 4 bases and J dropped 2; count of bases not matched to a gene: 8. CDR3 size: 18 residues. Germline CDR1 is MGHRA and CDR2 is YSYEKL. CDR3 in DNA: TGCGCCAGCAGCCCTCGGGGACTAGCGGGGGTTTCCACAGATACGCAGTATTTT. This sequence encodes CASSPRGLAGVSTDTQYF.

Many counts were recorded for this clonotype. The chain combines TRBV7-9 with TRBJ2-1; D is unresolved. V was clipped by 3 bases and J by 5 bases, with 8 bases between them. The germline gives CDR1 SEHNR, CDR2 FQNEAQ (reference sequence). This CDR3 is built from 13 residues. The CDR3 DNA reads TGTGCCAGCAGCTTTATCCGAAACAATGAGCAGTTCTTC. It yields the protein CASSFIRNNEQFF.

This clonotype was observed a handful of times. Here the CDR3 DNA reads TGCAGCGTTGTTGGATGGGACAGGGGCTACTACGAGCAGTACTTC. As protein: CSVVGWDRGYYEQYF. J is TRBJ2-7 and V is TRBV29-1; 10 bases map to TRBD1. V trimming: 4 bases; J trimming: 3 bases; junction bases outside the gene matches: 9. The CDR3 loop spans 15 amino acids. CDR1 SQVTM and CDR2 ANQGSEA come from the germline V gene.

This clonotype came up a few times. The V gene is TRBV29-1, the J gene TRBJ2-2; 7 bases line up with TRBD1. Losses at the gene ends were 4 bases for V and 0 bases for J; bases not matched to a gene: 11. Germline assignment: CDR1 SQVTM and CDR2 ANQGSEA. The CDR3 length is 17 residues. CDR3 DNA sequence: TGCAGCGTTGCCCCCGACAGGGTCAAGGCGAACACCGGGGAGCTGTTTTTT. Its protein product is CSVAPDRVKANTGELFF.

This chain connects TRBV6-2 or TRBV6-3 to TRBJ1-1, with 8 bases fitting TRBD1. The V gene's germline CDR1 is MNHEY and CDR2 SVGEGT. The CDR3 has 13 amino acids. J lost 12 bases, V lost 10 bases, and 16 bases had no gene match. This CDR3 reads CANRLLSDRGPFF. DNA for the CDR3: TGTGCCAACAGACTTCTGAGTGACAGGGGACCTTTCTTT.

This clonotype was detected only a few times. The chain uses TRBV12-3 or TRBV12-4 and TRBJ2-7; 10 nucleotides align to TRBD2. This CDR3 has 15 amino acids. V lost 5 bases to trimming and J lost 3 bases; unmatched junction nucleotides: 7. This CDR3 reads CASSRAGGVFYEQYF. CDR3 sequence (DNA): TGTGCCAGCAGTCGAGCGGGGGGGGTTTTCTACGAGCAGTACTTC.

This clonotype occurred many times. V and J are TRBV7-6 and TRBJ2-1; tentatively, D is TRBD2 (6 bases). From germline, CDR1 is SGHVS and CDR2 FNYEAQ. V was cut by 0 bases and J by 0 bases, with 9 bases left in between. This CDR3 region has 16 residues. The CDR3 loop is CASSLADGSSYNEQFF. The DNA of the CDR3 is TGTGCCAGCAGCTTAGCAGACGGGAGCTCCTACAATGAGCAGTTCTTC.

This clonotype was seen more than once but under ten times. This chain connects TRBV6-1 to TRBJ1-5; D ambiguous. Trimming stripped 2 bases from V and 4 bases from J, with 6 bases between. Germline V gives CDR1 MNHNS, CDR2 SASEGT. The CDR3 sequence is 13 residues long. CDR3 nucleotides: TGTGCCAGCAGTGAATTGGGTAATCAGCCCCAGCATTTT. It codes for CASSELGNQPQHF.

This clonotype was counted only a few times. The V gene is TRBV6-2 or TRBV6-3, the J gene TRBJ2-5, with a weak D call TRBD2 (6 bases). Germline CDR1 reads MNHEY; CDR2 reads SVGEGT. Trimming pared 7 bases from V and 0 bases from J, leaving 15 bases between. CDR3 length: 15 amino acids. The CDR3 DNA is TGTGCCAGCATTCAAGATAGCGGCAACCAAGAGACCCAGTACTTC. Translation: CASIQDSGNQETQYF.

The chain couples TRBV29-1 to TRBJ1-4, with a weak D call TRBD1 (5 bases). The CDR3 extends over 15 amino acids. The germline V and J ends were trimmed by 5 bases and 2 bases, with 15 bases remaining between them. From germline, CDR1 is SQVTM and CDR2 ANQGSEA. CDR3 in amino acids: CSVSIGTATNEKLFF. CDR3 nucleotide sequence: TGCAGCGTTTCAATCGGGACCGCCACTAATGAAAAACTGTTTTTT.

The CDR3 spells CASSPGHMYQETQYF. Here the CDR3 DNA reads TGTGCCAGTAGTCCGGGACACATGTACCAAGAGACCCAGTACTTC. The J gene is TRBJ2-5, the V gene TRBV19; D is possibly TRBD1 (6 bases). Looked up from germline, CDR1 is LNHDA and CDR2 is SQIVND (reference sequence). The CDR3 has 15 amino acids. V lost 5 bases to trimming and J lost 0 bases, with 13 bases between them.

This clonotype has at least ten counts. The rearrangement uses TRBV7-8 and TRBJ1-5, with 9 bases matching TRBD1. The CDR3 spans 16 residues. Trimming at V came to 4 bases and at J to 4 bases, leaving 8 bases not matched to a gene. The germline CDR1 and CDR2 sequences are SGHVS and FQNEAQ. This CDR3 is CASSSNRGQRNQPQHF. The CDR3 bases are TGTGCCAGCAGCTCCAACAGGGGGCAGCGGAATCAGCCCCAGCATTTT.

The chain joins TRBV5-6 to TRBJ1-1; 8 nucleotides match TRBD1. The CDR3 totals 14 residues. The germline gives CDR1 SGHDT, CDR2 YYEEEE. V shed 2 bases, J shed 4 bases, and the junction held 4 bases outside the gene matches. The CDR3 DNA is TGTGCCAGCAGCTTCGGGACAGGTCCCACTGAAGCTTTCTTT. It codes for CASSFGTGPTEAFF. Full variable domain (missing parts from reference TRBV5-6 and TRBJ1-1): DAGVTQSPTHLIKTRGQQVTLRCSPKSGHDTVSWYQQALGQGPQFIFQYYEEEERQRGNFPDRFSGHQFPNYSSELNVNALLLGDSALYLCASSFGTGPTEAFFGQGTRLTVV.

This clonotype was seen repeatedly, ten times or more. The CDR3 sequence: CASTSGTSPYNEQFF. The CDR3, as DNA: TGTGCCAGCACCTCCGGGACTAGCCCTTACAATGAGCAGTTCTTC. The V and J genes are TRBV7-2 and TRBJ2-1, with TRBD2 matching 9 bases. This CDR3 spans 15 amino acids. Trimming took 7 bases from V and 4 from J; bases not matched to a gene: 8. Per the germline V gene, CDR1 is SGHTA and CDR2 is FQGNSA.

Only a few counts were recorded for this clonotype. The chain joins TRBV25-1 to TRBJ1-2; D not certain. The CDR3 consists of 12 residues. Germline loops: CDR1 MGHDK, CDR2 SYGVNS. V lost 3 bases and J 9 bases, leaving 11 bases between the germline ends. For the CDR3, the DNA is TGTGCCAGCAGTGACAGCCTTATCAGCTACACCTTC. This sequence encodes CASSDSLISYTF.

The gene calls are TRBV12-3 or TRBV12-4 and TRBJ2-2; D is possibly TRBD1 (6 bases). This CDR3 has 12 residues. V lost 5 bases and J lost 6, with 7 bases in between. The CDR3 region has the DNA TGTGCCAGCAGTCCAGGGGCCGGGGAGCTGTTTTTT. Amino acid sequence: CASSPGAGELFF.

The table lists this clonotype with many counts. V usage is TRBV4-2 and J usage is TRBJ2-1; 14 bases align to TRBD2. V gave up 1 base and J gave up 5 bases; unmatched junction bases: 16. This CDR3 region has 21 residues. Germline V gene lookup returns CDR1 LGHNA and CDR2 YNFKEQ. CDR3 amino acids: CASSQVAPTSGGAGPHNEQFF. The CDR3 DNA is TGTGCCAGCAGCCAAGTGGCCCCGACTAGCGGGGGGGCCGGTCCACACAATGAGCAGTTCTTC.

The genes are TRBV14 and TRBJ2-5; 7 bases fit TRBD1. Germline assignment: CDR1 SGHDN and CDR2 FVKESK. The CDR3 has 15 residues. Germline trimming cut 3 bases from V and 7 bases from J; bases unmatched to any gene: 11. This chain's CDR3 is CASSHPDRSVVTQYF. CDR3 nucleotides: TGTGCCAGCAGCCACCCGGACAGGTCGGTGGTGACCCAGTACTTC.

The chain joins TRBV7-6 to TRBJ2-1, with D perhaps TRBD2 (7 bases). Trimming stripped 5 bases from V and 5 bases from J, with 19 bases between. There are 16 residues in the CDR3. The germline V gene has CDR1 SGHVS and CDR2 FNYEAQ. The CDR3 nucleotides are TGTGCCAGCAGCCCCCTTGCGGGGGCTATCAACAATGAGCAGTTCTTC. It translates to CASSPLAGAINNEQFF.

This clonotype has more than one count but fewer than ten. The J gene is TRBJ1-5, the V gene TRBV15, with D uncertain. The CDR3 is 14 residues long. V gave up 0 bases and J gave up 6 bases, with 9 bases separating them. Germline V lookup: CDR1 LNHNV, CDR2 YYDKDF (reference sequence). The DNA of the CDR3 is TGTGCCACCAGCAGAGATTGGGGTAGTCAGCCCCAGCATTTT. The encoded protein is CATSRDWGSQPQHF.

J is TRBJ1-1 and V is TRBV9; D uncertain. Germline loops: CDR1 SGDLS, CDR2 YYNGEE. V gave up 4 bases and J gave up 10 bases, with 8 bases separating them. This CDR3 spans 10 amino acids. The CDR3 DNA is TGTGCCAGCAGCCCCAGAGGAGCTTTCTTT. Its translation: CASSPRGAFF.

This clonotype appeared a few times. The V gene is TRBV7-2, the J gene TRBJ1-5, with D perhaps TRBD1 (6 bases). Trimming cost V 5 bases and J 5 bases, with 13 bases left between them. Germline-derived CDR1 and CDR2 are SGHTA and FQGNSA. There are 14 residues in the CDR3. The CDR3 reads CASSLLKGDQPQHF. The CDR3 bases are TGTGCCAGCAGCCTCCTGAAGGGGGATCAGCCCCAGCATTTT.

This clonotype was recorded at least ten times. The chain employs TRBV11-2 and TRBJ2-3; D is tentatively TRBD1 or TRBD2 (6 bases each). CDR3 length: 19 residues. Germline V CDR1 and CDR2: SGHAT, FQNNGV. V was cut by 5 bases and J by 4 bases, with 28 bases left in between. CDR3 sequence reads: CASSGSGGGPSAPPDTQYF. CDR3 in DNA: TGTGCCAGCAGCGGAAGTGGAGGGGGGCCCTCAGCACCCCCAGATACGCAGTATTTT.

As concerns this clonotype: A much larger clone is a single base away; this may be a read error. The CDR3 here is CASSLPRAAYEQYF. CDR3 sequence (DNA): TGTGCCAGCAGCTTACCTAGGGCCGCCTACGAGCAGTACTTC. The genes are TRBV11-1 and TRBJ2-7; D remains unclear. Deletions cut 2 bases from V and 2 bases from J, with 10 bases between. This CDR3 contains 14 residues. Germline values: CDR1 SGHAT, CDR2 FQDESV (reference sequence).

The chain joins TRBV28 to TRBJ2-7, with TRBD1 matching 9 bases. Germline V CDR1 and CDR2: MDHEN, SYDVKM. Trimming removed 7 bases from V and 0 bases from J; junction bases left unmatched: 4. This CDR3 contains 14 residues. CDR3 in amino acids: CASITTGGSYEQYF. The CDR3 DNA sequence: TGTGCCAGCATCACGACAGGGGGCTCCTACGAGCAGTACTTC.

This clonotype was observed a few times. J is TRBJ2-6 and V is TRBV7-9, with D perhaps TRBD1 or TRBD2 (5 bases each). Germline CDR1 is SEHNR and CDR2 is FQNEAQ (reference sequence). The germline V and J ends were trimmed by 2 bases and 0 bases, with 11 bases remaining between them. The CDR3 runs to 17 residues. For the CDR3, the DNA is TGTGCCAGCAGCTTACTTACTGGGGGCTCTGGGGCCAACGTCCTGACTTTC. As protein: CASSLLTGGSGANVLTF. Using reference TRBV7-9 and TRBJ2-6 for the parts outside the CDR3, the full variable domain is DTGVSQNPRHKITKRGQNVTFRCDPISEHNRLYWYRQTLGQGPEFLTYFQNEAQLEKSRLLSDRFSAERPKGSFSTLEIQRTEQGDSAMYLCASSLLTGGSGANVLTFGAGSRLTVL.

This clonotype has only a few counts. The V and J genes are TRBV2 and TRBJ2-7; TRBD1 agrees at 8 bases. Trimming took 7 bases from V and 3 from J; bases not matched to a gene: 8. From germline, CDR1 is SNHLY and CDR2 FYNNEI. The CDR3 covers 14 residues. The CDR3 region has the DNA TGTGCCAGCACCCGGACAGGGTCCCGCTACGAGCAGTACTTC. Translated, it gives CASTRTGSRYEQYF.

This chain connects TRBV15 to TRBJ1-6; no firm D call. Germline CDR1 reads LNHNV; CDR2 reads YYDKDF (reference sequence). The CDR3 has 16 amino acids. The V and J ends lost 0 bases and 7 bases respectively, with 13 bases between them. CDR3 sequence reads: CATSRDRTRPNSPLHF. The CDR3 bases are TGTGCCACCAGCAGAGATCGCACACGGCCAAATTCACCCCTCCACTTT.